One sample yielded the 2 T cell receptor beta chains listed below, sequenced in a study of shared clonotypes between healthy human individuals. Clones were read by immunoSEQ multiplex PCR, and TCRdb kept only the in-frame ones, dropping some. The sample lists about 730,000 clones; around 77% were seen once. Sequencing was done on a sample of memory CD4+ T cells sorted from blood. This sample's subset: CD45RA-negative fraction. All receptors derive from a woman between 25 and 40 years old in good health.

V and J are TRBV2 and TRBJ2-7; tentatively, D is TRBD1 or TRBD2 (5 bases each). Germline values: CDR1 SNHLY, CDR2 FYNNEI. The length of the CDR3 is 16 residues. The ends were cut back, 6 bases at V and 6 bases at J, with 24 bases in the middle. CDR3 DNA sequence: TGTGCCAGCAGAGAGGACTGGTTTGGGGGTTTAGGCGAGCAGTACTTC. Translation: CASREDWFGGLGEQYF.

The rearrangement uses TRBV30 and TRBJ1-1; D perhaps matches TRBD1 (5 bases). CDR1 is GTSNPN, CDR2 SVGIG, per germline (reference sequence). The germline V and J ends were trimmed by 4 bases and 1 base, with 19 bases remaining between them. The CDR3 totals 16 residues. As DNA, the CDR3 is TGTGCCTGGACCGATCAGGGTGACGAACGGAACACTGAAGCTTTCTTT. It specifies CAWTDQGDERNTEAFF.